The clone carrying this TCR beta chain was recorded at least ten times. What it binds is not known. The entry originates in a study of regulatory T cells in long-lasting Graves disease. This sample's time point: newly diagnosed GD, antithyroid drugs for less than 3 months. The TCR library used RNA extracted from PBMCs. The patients were enrolled through endocrinology in Xi'an, China. Study observations and caveats: It was possible that the small sample size reduced accuracy.

Arm-PCR of CDR3 regions and iRepertoire HTBI primers were used to build TCR beta libraries. TCRdb re-analysed the multiplex PCR reads in MiXCR, keeping a single row per CDR3 protein. Altogether about 470,000 distinct CDR3 sequences are present, 15% to 20% being singletons, with the ten largest covering approximately 12%. Germline-derived CDR1 and CDR2 are MDHEN and SYDVKM. This CDR3 spans 14 amino acids. With 3 bases removed from V and 0 bases from J, the gap between germline ends came to 9 bases. This same sample was also part of a study on T cells in Graves' hyperthyroidism and ophthalmopathy. That paper states: The study enrolled patients aged 18 to 65 with newly diagnosed hyperthyroidism of under 2 months' duration. First-round RT-PCR with HTBI primers amplified the TCR CDR3 region.

The specimen was peripheral blood mononuclear cells (PBMCs), collected at new diagnosis, from a patient treated with antithyroid drugs. V usage is TRBV28 and J usage is TRBJ2-7; no firm D call. The clonotype originates from a man aged 35 to 55 with Graves disease. CDR3 in DNA: TGTGCCAGCAGTTTTGGGCCGATCTCCTACGAGCAGTACTTC. Translating it yields CASSFGPISYEQYF.